This TCR beta chain stems from a study of cytomegalovirus exposure and HLA in healthy donors. Primers included in the PCR were 60 Vbeta and 13 Jbeta primers. Libraries were prepared by immunoSEQ multiplex PCR; TCRdb keeps only in-frame clonotypes and omits some of them. The table has more than 90,000 clones, 65% to 85% seen once. Only a few counts were recorded for this clone. Its antigen is unknown. Germline CDR1 reads MGHDK; CDR2 reads SYGVNS. V dropped 4 bases and J dropped 6; count of bases not matched to a gene: 5. The CDR3 extends over 15 amino acids. Findings and caveats of the study: A missense variant in DCLRE1C was later tied to TCR beta V- and J-gene trimming. In vitro, three CMV-associated chains proved specific for CMV antigens.

The gene calls are TRBV25-1 and TRBJ1-6; 8 bases fit TRBD1. Sequencing was carried out using PBMCs. The TCR sequence derives from a man in his forties or fifties in good health and CMV-seropositive. DNA for the CDR3: TGTGCCAGCAGTGCCGGACAGGGCGGTAATTCACCCCTCCACTTT. Its translation is CASSAGQGGNSPLHF.